The 32 T cell receptor beta chains in this list originate from one sample, sequenced in a study of Ad26.COV2.S vaccination and SARS-CoV-2 variants listed by TCRdb under 2021. Taken with the paper, the label for treatment or condition translates to: roughly 19 received Ad26.COV2.S at low or high dose, single or two shots; 5 received placebo; per-sample allocation not given. Repertoires of vaccine and placebo recipients were sequenced from samples collected on day 63 after the first injection. Library prep was done by the immunoSEQ multiplex PCR assay. TCRdb stores this immuneACCESS table with in-frame sequences only. Part of the clones is absent; in the studies checked, under half of the shortfall reflects unresolved V genes, and no reason is known for the rest. Within this sample are roughly 700,000 clones, with roughly 90% of them counted one time only. The ten top clones hold around 1.5% of the sample.

The sample here was peripheral blood, taken in a trial of Ad26.COV2.S vaccine versus placebo. These receptors came from a person between 18 and 59 years old who received the Ad26.COV2.S COVID-19 vaccine or a placebo.

Turning to this clone: This sample includes further DNA sequences coding for the same CDR3. This chain links TRBV27 with TRBJ2-2; D gene ambiguous. CDR3 length: 11 residues. The V gene's germline CDR1 is MNHEY and CDR2 SMNVEV (reference sequence). V was shortened by 3 bases and J by 7 bases, with 3 bases between the two germline ends. In DNA form, the CDR3 reads TGTGCCAGCAGTTTGAGCGGGGAGCTGTTTTTT. Its protein product is CASSLSGELFF.

For this clone: This sample includes further DNA sequences coding for the same CDR3. V and J are TRBV27 and TRBJ2-7; D remains unclear. V was cut by 5 bases and J by 4 bases, with 3 bases left in between. The CDR3 spans 10 residues. Germline-derived CDR1 and CDR2 are MNHEY and SMNVEV (reference sequence). The CDR3 nucleotides read TGTGCCAGCAGTACGTACGAGCAGTACTTC. Translating it yields CASSTYEQYF.

This chain links TRBV6-5 with TRBJ2-3; 8 bases agree with TRBD2. CDR3 length: 15 amino acids. Looked up from germline, CDR1 is MNHEY and CDR2 is SVGAGI. The V segment lost 6 bases and the J segment 2 bases; nucleotides outside the gene matches: 7. The CDR3 DNA follows: TGTGCCAGCAGCGCACTAGCGGACCTCACAGATACGCAGTATTTT. Translated, it gives CASSALADLTDTQYF.

The V and J genes are TRBV6-5 and TRBJ2-2; D possibly corresponds to TRBD1 (5 bases). CDR1 and CDR2 (germline): MNHEY, SVGAGI. The V gene lost 0 bases and the J gene lost 3 bases, with 11 bases spanning the gap. This CDR3 spans 16 amino acids. The CDR3 is CASSYSVGQYTGELFF. The DNA for the CDR3 is TGTGCCAGCAGTTACTCGGTGGGGCAATACACCGGGGAGCTGTTTTTT.

The rearrangement joins TRBV7-2 to TRBJ2-5; TRBD1 matches at 9 bases. V was pared by 5 bases and J by 4 bases, with 11 bases of the junction left unmatched. The CDR3 spans 16 residues. Germline V CDR1 and CDR2: SGHTA, FQGNSA. This chain's CDR3 is CASSPRDRVGVETQYF. The CDR3, as DNA: TGTGCCAGCAGCCCAAGGGACAGGGTGGGTGTAGAGACCCAGTACTTC.

This chain links TRBV29-1 with TRBJ2-5, with D hard to call. The CDR3 consists of 11 residues. Trimming cost V 5 bases and J 4 bases, with 8 bases left between them. Germline V lookup: CDR1 SQVTM, CDR2 ANQGSEA. CDR3 residues: CSVFRRETQYF. CDR3 bases: TGCAGCGTTTTTCGTAGAGAGACCCAGTACTTC.

This rearrangement joins TRBV29-1 to TRBJ2-3; no clear D. The germline CDR1 and CDR2 sequences are SQVTM and ANQGSEA. This CDR3 region has 13 residues. V was clipped by 2 bases and J by 3 bases, with 9 bases between them. The CDR3 region has the DNA TGCAGCGTTGAACCAGCTGTGACAGATACGCAGTATTTT. This codes for CSVEPAVTDTQYF.

V usage is TRBV10-3 and J usage is TRBJ2-3; 13 nucleotides line up with TRBD2. J gave up 0 bases and V 4 bases, and 13 bases lay outside the gene matches. The CDR3 extends over 20 amino acids. Germline loops: CDR1 ENHRY, CDR2 SYGVKD. The CDR3 is CAISGRRTSGGVPSTDTQYF. The CDR3 region has the DNA TGTGCCATCAGTGGCCGACGGACTAGCGGGGGCGTTCCTAGCACAGATACGCAGTATTTT.

The V call is TRBV27, the J call TRBJ2-3, with TRBD1 as a possible D gene (6 bases). Deletions cut 6 bases from V and 2 bases from J, with 9 bases between. CDR1 is MNHEY and CDR2 is SMNVEV in the germline V gene (reference sequence). The CDR3 has 13 amino acids. The CDR3 loop reads CASRRTATDTQYF. CDR3 nucleotides: TGTGCCAGCAGACGGACAGCCACAGATACGCAGTATTTT.

Note on this clone: Other nucleotide sequences in the sample specify the same CDR3. The V and J genes are TRBV2 and TRBJ1-5, with D possibly being TRBD1 (5 bases). The CDR3 extends over 14 amino acids. Germline V gene lookup returns CDR1 SNHLY and CDR2 FYNNEI. The V gene lost 0 bases and the J gene lost 7 bases, with 10 bases spanning the gap. This CDR3 reads CASSEAGTGQPQHF. Written as DNA, the CDR3 is TGTGCCAGCAGTGAAGCGGGGACGGGGCAGCCCCAGCATTTT. Complete variable domain (other parts from reference TRBV2 and TRBJ1-5): EPEVTQTPSHQVTQMGQEVILRCVPISNHLYFYWYRQILGQKVEFLVSFYNNEISEKSEIFDDQFSVERPDGSNFTLKIRSTKLEDSAMYFCASSEAGTGQPQHFGDGTRLSIL.

Note on this clone: Other DNA sequences in the sample encode the same CDR3. This chain uses TRBV11-1 with TRBJ2-7; no definite D call. Germline CDR1 reads SGHAT; CDR2 reads FQDESV (reference sequence). The CDR3 has 12 residues. Between the trimmed V and J ends, which lost 2 bases and 3 bases, there was a span of 5 bases. The CDR3 region has the DNA TGTGCCAGCAGCTTATCGAGCTACGAGCAGTACTTC. It codes for CASSLSSYEQYF.

The genes are TRBV6-5 and TRBJ2-5, with TRBD1 identical over 8 bases. Trimming at V came to 5 bases and at J to 1 base, leaving 6 bases not matched to a gene. The germline CDR1 and CDR2 sequences are MNHEY and SVGAGI. The length of the CDR3 is 15 residues. The chain's CDR3 is CASSLWTGPQETQYF. For the CDR3, the DNA is TGTGCCAGCAGTCTGTGGACAGGGCCCCAAGAGACCCAGTACTTC.

This clone was picked up a small number of times. The J gene is TRBJ1-1, the V gene TRBV10-1, with D hard to call. V dropped 6 bases and J dropped 0 bases, with 8 bases sitting between them. This CDR3 region has 13 residues. Germline CDR1 is WNHNN and CDR2 is SYGVQD (reference sequence). The DNA of the CDR3 is TGCGCCAGCAGATTCGGAATGAACACTGAAGCTTTCTTT. It translates to CASRFGMNTEAFF.

CDR3 coding DNA: TGCGCCAGCAGCCAAGCCCCCAGGGGGCAGGGCACAGATACGCAGTATTTT. It is translated as CASSQAPRGQGTDTQYF. The chain has TRBV4-3 and TRBJ2-3; 8 positions match TRBD1. The V gene's germline CDR1 is LGHNA and CDR2 YSLEER. Germline trimming cut 1 base from V and 1 base from J; bases unmatched to any gene: 7. The CDR3 sequence is 17 residues long.

The CDR3: CASSLVQGGEQFF. The CDR3 DNA sequence: TGTGCCAGCAGCTTAGTCCAGGGGGGTGAGCAGTTCTTC. The V and J genes are TRBV7-8 and TRBJ2-1; D perhaps matches TRBD1 (7 bases). The CDR3 contains 13 residues. Germline V gene lookup returns CDR1 SGHVS and CDR2 FQNEAQ. The V end was cut by 1 base, the J end by 9 bases, with 10 bases between.

This chain connects TRBV5-8 to TRBJ1-6; D not certain. The V end lost 5 bases, the J end lost 4 bases, and 4 bases lay between the germline ends. Germline V lookup: CDR1 SGHTS, CDR2 YDEGEE. This CDR3 has 12 amino acids. The CDR3 spells CASSLYNSPLHF. DNA for the CDR3: TGTGCCAGCAGTCTTTATAATTCACCCCTCCACTTT.

The chain recombines TRBV12-5 with TRBJ1-2; TRBD1 is a possible D gene (5 bases). This CDR3 has 16 residues. Germline lookup yields CDR1 LGHNT and CDR2 FRNRAP. The V and J ends lost 0 bases and 0 bases respectively, with 11 bases between them. As DNA, the CDR3 is TGTGCTAGTGGTTTGGTAGGGACTGCCTCTAACTATGGCTACACCTTC. It codes for CASGLVGTASNYGYTF.

The chain uses TRBV19 and TRBJ2-7, with D perhaps matching TRBD1 (6 bases). The CDR3 covers 13 residues. Trimming shortened V by 1 base and J by 7 bases, and 11 bases separated the two germline ends. Germline CDR1 reads LNHDA; CDR2 reads SQIVND (reference sequence). The CDR3 here is CASSIGQGREQYF. Here the CDR3 DNA reads TGTGCCAGTAGTATAGGCCAGGGGCGGGAGCAGTACTTC.

This rearrangement joins TRBV21-1 to TRBJ1-2; TRBD1, the D gene given by the table, was not confirmed from the DNA. TRBV21-1 constitutes a pseudogene. This CDR3 has 14 residues. CDR3 sequence: CASSNTGGVYGYTF. CDR3 nucleotide sequence: TGTGCCAGCAGCAATACAGGGGGAGTCTATGGCTACACCTTC.

CDR3 amino acids: CASSLALGTGSYEQYF. CDR3 in DNA: TGTGCCAGCAGCTTAGCGCTAGGGACAGGCTCCTACGAGCAGTACTTC. The rearrangement links TRBV7-9 to TRBJ2-7, with TRBD1 matching over 8 bases. The V gene's germline CDR1 is SEHNR and CDR2 FQNEAQ (reference sequence). The CDR3 consists of 16 residues. Trimming took 0 bases from V and 0 from J; bases not matched to a gene: 4.

This clone has just one count. Other DNA sequences in this sample translate to the same CDR3. The V and J genes are TRBV27 and TRBJ2-7; perhaps D is TRBD1 or TRBD2 (5 bases each). V was pared by 4 bases and J by 3 bases, with 13 bases between. CDR1 and CDR2 from the germline V gene are MNHEY and SMNVEV (reference sequence). The CDR3 is 14 amino acids. The CDR3 DNA is TGTGCCAGCAGTTCAACCGGGACGGACTACGAGCAGTACTTC. Amino acids: CASSSTGTDYEQYF.

This clone was counted only a few times. The J gene is TRBJ1-1, the V gene TRBV2; D perhaps matches TRBD1 (5 bases). Germline-derived CDR1 and CDR2 are SNHLY and FYNNEI. This CDR3 comprises 12 residues. The CDR3 loop reads CGSGIGGTEAFF. The CDR3 nucleotides read TGTGGCTCGGGGATCGGGGGGACTGAAGCTTTCTTT.

This clone appeared a single time. The chain employs TRBV18 and TRBJ1-2; D is undetermined. CDR3 length: 13 residues. Germline V lookup: CDR1 KGHSH, CDR2 LQKENI. Trimming shortened V by 3 bases and J by 8 bases, and 13 bases separated the two germline ends. The CDR3 protein is CASSPELVEGYTF. CDR3 in DNA: TGTGCCAGCTCACCGGAGTTAGTAGAAGGCTACACCTTC. The whole variable domain, filled in from reference TRBV18 and TRBJ1-2, reads NAGVMQNPRHLVRRRGQEARLRCSPMKGHSHVYWYRQLPEEGLKFMVYLQKENIIDESGMPKERFSAEFPKEGPSILRIQQVVRGDSAAYFCASSPELVEGYTFGSGTRLTVV.

This chain uses TRBV18 with TRBJ2-1; D call uncertain. Trimming shortened V by 0 bases and J by 5 bases, and 8 bases separated the two germline ends. CDR1 and CDR2 from the germline V gene are KGHSH and LQKENI. The CDR3 length is 14 residues. The CDR3, as DNA: TGTGCCAGCTCACCACCGCCCGGCAACAATGAGCAGTTCTTC. Translating gives CASSPPPGNNEQFF.

Here the CDR3 DNA reads TGTGCCAGCAGCCAAGAACGCAGAGGGACTAGCGGGAGGTGGGATACGCAGTATTTT. Its translation: CASSQERRGTSGRWDTQYF. The chain carries TRBV4-2 and TRBJ2-3; 15 bases agree with TRBD2. The CDR3 extends over 19 amino acids. Germline loops: CDR1 LGHNA, CDR2 YNFKEQ. V shed 0 bases, J shed 6 bases, and the junction held 10 bases outside the gene matches.

The chain employs TRBV12-3 or TRBV12-4 and TRBJ2-5; maybe TRBD2 (5 bases). This CDR3 is built from 13 residues. Trimming left V 9 bases short and J 2 bases short, with 13 bases between. This CDR3 reads CASRDEGQETQYF. The CDR3 nucleotides are TGTGCCAGTCGGGATGAAGGGCAAGAGACCCAGTACTTC.

This clone was seen only a few times. The V call is TRBV19, the J call TRBJ1-1; no clear D. The CDR3 length is 15 residues. CDR1 is LNHDA and CDR2 is SQIVND in the germline V gene (reference sequence). V was shortened by 5 bases and J by 0 bases, with 13 bases between the two germline ends. The CDR3 protein is CASSWAVQMNTEAFF. The CDR3 DNA reads TGTGCCAGTAGTTGGGCAGTACAAATGAACACTGAAGCTTTCTTT.

In its sample, this clone was seen a few times. The rearrangement links TRBV29-1 to TRBJ1-1; D not resolved. This CDR3 region has 13 residues. Germline values: CDR1 SQVTM, CDR2 ANQGSEA. The V and J ends lost 2 bases and 5 bases respectively, with 12 bases between them. CDR3 in DNA: TGCAGCGTTGAATCAGGTGGCAGTACTGAAGCTTTCTTT. This gives the protein CSVESGGSTEAFF.

The V gene is TRBV3-1 (or the pseudogene TRBV3-2), the J gene TRBJ2-1; TRBD2 matches at 9 bases. This CDR3 region has 17 residues. Germline V gene data show CDR1 as LGHDT and CDR2 as YNNKEL (reference sequence). V was pared by 0 bases and J by 6 bases, with 9 bases of the junction left unmatched. The CDR3 protein is CASSQDRAGGPGNEQFF. CDR3 DNA: TGTGCCAGCAGCCAAGATCGAGCGGGGGGCCCCGGCAATGAGCAGTTCTTC.

The V and J genes are TRBV5-4 and TRBJ1-2; D remains ambiguous. V was shortened by 2 bases and J by 5 bases, with 7 bases between the two germline ends. CDR1 and CDR2 from the germline V gene are SGHNT and YYREEE (reference sequence). This CDR3 comprises 12 residues. CDR3 region: CASSFDAYGYTF. The CDR3 DNA follows: TGTGCCAGCAGCTTTGATGCTTATGGCTACACCTTC.

The chain recombines TRBV7-7 with TRBJ2-2; D tentatively fits TRBD1 or TRBD2 (6 bases each). CDR3 length: 16 amino acids. Germline V CDR1 and CDR2: SSHAT, FNYEAQ (reference sequence). With 2 bases removed from V and 2 bases from J, the gap between germline ends came to 12 bases. The CDR3 loop is CASSLYRGPNTGELFF. The CDR3 region has the DNA TGTGCCAGCAGCTTATACCGGGGGCCTAACACCGGGGAGCTGTTTTTT.

The V gene is TRBV6-5, the J gene TRBJ2-7; D might be TRBD2 (6 bases). Deletions cut 5 bases from V and 4 bases from J, with 15 bases between. The V gene's germline CDR1 is MNHEY and CDR2 SVGAGI. This CDR3 spans 14 amino acids. CDR3: CASSTTGTAYEQYF. CDR3 DNA: TGTGCCAGCAGTACAACCGGGACTGCTTACGAGCAGTACTTC.